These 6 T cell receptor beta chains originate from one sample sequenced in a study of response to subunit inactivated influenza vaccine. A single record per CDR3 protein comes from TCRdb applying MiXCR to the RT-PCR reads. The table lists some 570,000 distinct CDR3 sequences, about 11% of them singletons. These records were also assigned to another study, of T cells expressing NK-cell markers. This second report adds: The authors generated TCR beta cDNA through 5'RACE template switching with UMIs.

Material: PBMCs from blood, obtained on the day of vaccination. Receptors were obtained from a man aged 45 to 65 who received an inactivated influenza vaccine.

CDR3: CASSVGLTYEQYF. The CDR3 DNA is TGTGCCAGCAGCGTGGGACTGACCTACGAGCAGTACTTC. This chain joins TRBV5-6 and TRBJ2-7, with D possibly matching TRBD2 (6 bases). The CDR3 consists of 13 residues. V lost 4 bases to trimming and J lost 2 bases, with 10 bases between them. From germline, CDR1 is SGHDT and CDR2 YYEEEE.

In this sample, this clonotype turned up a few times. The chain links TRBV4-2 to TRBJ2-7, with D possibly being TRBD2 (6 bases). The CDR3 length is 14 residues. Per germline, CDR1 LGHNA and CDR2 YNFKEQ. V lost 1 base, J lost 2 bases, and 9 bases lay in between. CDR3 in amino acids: CASSQAGLTYEQYF. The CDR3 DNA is TGTGCCAGCAGCCAAGCGGGACTTACCTACGAGCAGTACTTC.

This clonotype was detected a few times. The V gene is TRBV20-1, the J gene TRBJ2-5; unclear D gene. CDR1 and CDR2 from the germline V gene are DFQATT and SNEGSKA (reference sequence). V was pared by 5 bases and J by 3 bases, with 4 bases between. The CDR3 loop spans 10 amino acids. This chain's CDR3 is CSALEETQYF. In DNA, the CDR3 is TGCAGTGCTCTCGAAGAGACCCAGTACTTC.

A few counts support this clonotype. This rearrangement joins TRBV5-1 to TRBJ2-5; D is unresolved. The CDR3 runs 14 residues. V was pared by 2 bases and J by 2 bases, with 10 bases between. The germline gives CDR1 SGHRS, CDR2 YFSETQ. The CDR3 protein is CASSLTWSQETQYF. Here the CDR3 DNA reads TGCGCCAGCAGCTTAACTTGGAGTCAAGAGACCCAGTACTTC. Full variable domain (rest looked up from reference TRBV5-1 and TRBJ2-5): KAGVTQTPRYLIKTRGQQVTLSCSPISGHRSVSWYQQTPGQGLQFLFEYFSETQRNKGNFPGRFSGRQFSNSRSEMNVSTLELGDSALYLCASSLTWSQETQYFGPGTRLLVL.

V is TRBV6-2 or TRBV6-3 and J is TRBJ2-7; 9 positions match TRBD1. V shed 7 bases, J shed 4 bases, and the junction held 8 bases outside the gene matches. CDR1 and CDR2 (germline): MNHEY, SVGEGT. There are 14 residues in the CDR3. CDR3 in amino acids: CASKPGQGIYEQYF. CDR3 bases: TGTGCCAGCAAACCGGGACAGGGTATATACGAGCAGTACTTC.

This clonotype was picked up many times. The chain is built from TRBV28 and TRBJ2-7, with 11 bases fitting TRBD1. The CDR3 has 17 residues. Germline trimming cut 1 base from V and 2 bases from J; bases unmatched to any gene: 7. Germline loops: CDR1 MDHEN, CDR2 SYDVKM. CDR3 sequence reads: CASSLFPWDRGAYEQYF. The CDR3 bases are TGTGCCAGCAGTTTATTTCCATGGGACAGGGGGGCCTACGAGCAGTACTTC.